The source of this T cell receptor beta chain is a study of blood T cell repertoires in COVID-19. Study-level information: COVID-19 samples from acute and convalescent phases originated in the United States, Italy and Spain. T cells, B-cell-depleted T cells, or PBMCs provided the cDNA or gDNA that served as material.

Original data processing: The assay estimated nucleated cells by amplifying reference gene primers. Using immunoSEQ multiplex PCR, the repertoire was profiled, and TCRdb retains in-frame clones only, with some absent. D and trimming come from the DNA, and the V and J calls and clone size come from that table. The data contain approximately 210,000 clones, 82% of them singletons. Germline lookup yields CDR1 MGHRA and CDR2 YSYEKL. This CDR3 is built from 13 residues. The sequenced material came from peripheral blood. This receptor was obtained from a woman between 35 and 50 years old with acute or convalescent COVID-19. V and J are TRBV4-1 and TRBJ2-3, with 7 bases aligning to TRBD1. The CDR3 coding sequence is TGCGCGGACAGGCAATTGAGCACAGATACGCAGTATTTT. Amino acids: CADRQLSTDTQYF.